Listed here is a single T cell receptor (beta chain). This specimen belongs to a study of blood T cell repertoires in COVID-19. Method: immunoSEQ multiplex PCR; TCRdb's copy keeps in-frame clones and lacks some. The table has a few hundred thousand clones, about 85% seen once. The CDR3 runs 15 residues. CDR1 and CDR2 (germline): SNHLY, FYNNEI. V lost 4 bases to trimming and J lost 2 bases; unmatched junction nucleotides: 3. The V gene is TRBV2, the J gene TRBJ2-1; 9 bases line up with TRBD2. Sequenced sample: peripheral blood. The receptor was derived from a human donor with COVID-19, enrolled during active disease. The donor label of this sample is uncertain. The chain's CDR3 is CASSVAGVAYNEQFF. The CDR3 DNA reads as TGTGCCAGCAGTGTAGCGGGAGTCGCCTACAATGAGCAGTTCTTC.